This T cell receptor beta chain was documented in a study of blood T cells in healthy people across ages. Whole-study context: Template switching caught about one barcoded beta molecule for each two T cells.

It was with a sample-barcoded 5' primer and a J-beta primer mix that a second PCR of roughly 6 to 12 cycles was run. MiXCR, run by TCRdb on the 5' RACE reads, gives a single entry per CDR3 protein. The sample contains 750,000 to 950,000 distinct CDR3 sequences, less than 70% of which appear only once. V lost 2 bases, J lost 7 bases, and 11 bases lay in between. The CDR3 is made up of 13 amino acids. This clonotype appeared a few times. The sequencing input was blood. The chain is built from TRBV12-3 or TRBV12-4 and TRBJ1-2; D not resolved. The sequence was obtained from a man at least 80 years old in good health. CDR3 region: CASSLRQVTGYTF. As DNA, the CDR3 is TGTGCCAGCAGTTTAAGGCAGGTTACTGGCTACACCTTC.